In its sample, the clone carrying this T cell receptor (beta chain) was seen a few times. The antigen is unknown. This entry is derived from a study of CD8 T cells in ankylosing spondylitis. Whole-study findings and limits: Disease-linked clones were reportedly significantly enriched in matched ankylosing spondylitis synovial fluid. Certain motif variants had earlier been reported in reactive arthritis synovial fluid and blood.

In making TCR beta libraries, quantitative 5'-RACE with molecular barcodes was used. TCRdb re-called the 5' RACE reads through MiXCR, storing one row per CDR3 protein. The sample has about 240,000 distinct CDR3 sequences; 20% to 30% are singletons. CDR3 length equals 14 residues. Per the germline V gene, CDR1 is DFQATT and CDR2 is SNEGSKA (reference sequence). The V and J ends lost 3 bases and 5 bases, in that order; junction bases with no gene match: 9. The source of this sequence is a male donor with ankylosing spondylitis or in good health (not recorded which). The sequenced material came from blood, either unsorted or a sorted T cell fraction (not recorded which). The V call is TRBV20-1, the J call TRBJ2-7; 8 nucleotides line up with TRBD2. As DNA, the CDR3 is TGCAGTGCTAGCACGGGGGGGGGATTCGACGAGCAGTACTTC. Protein sequence: CSASTGGGFDEQYF.